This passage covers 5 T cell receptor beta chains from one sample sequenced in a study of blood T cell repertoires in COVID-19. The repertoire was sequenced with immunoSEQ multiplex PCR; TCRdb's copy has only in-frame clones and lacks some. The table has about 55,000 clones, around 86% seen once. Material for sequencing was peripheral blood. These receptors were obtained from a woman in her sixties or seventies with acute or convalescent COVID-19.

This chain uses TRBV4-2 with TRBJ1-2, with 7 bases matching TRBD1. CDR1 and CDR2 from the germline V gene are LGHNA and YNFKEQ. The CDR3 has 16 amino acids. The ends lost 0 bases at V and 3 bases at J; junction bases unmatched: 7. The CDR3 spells CASSQEERGRDYGYTF. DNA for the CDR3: TGTGCCAGCAGCCAAGAGGAAAGGGGGCGAGACTATGGCTACACCTTC.

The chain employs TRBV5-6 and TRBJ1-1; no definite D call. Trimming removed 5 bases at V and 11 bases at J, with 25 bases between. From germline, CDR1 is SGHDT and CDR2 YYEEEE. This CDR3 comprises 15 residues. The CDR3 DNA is TGTGCCAGCAGTTATATTGGTGGGCCGTCCGATGGGGCTTTCTTT. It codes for CASSYIGGPSDGAFF.

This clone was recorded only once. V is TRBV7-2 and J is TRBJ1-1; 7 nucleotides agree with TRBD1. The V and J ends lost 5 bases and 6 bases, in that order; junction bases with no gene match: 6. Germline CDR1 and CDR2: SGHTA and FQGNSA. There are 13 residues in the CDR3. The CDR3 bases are TGTGCCAGCAGCACATACAGGGGTCCTGAAGCTTTCTTT. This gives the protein CASSTYRGPEAFF.

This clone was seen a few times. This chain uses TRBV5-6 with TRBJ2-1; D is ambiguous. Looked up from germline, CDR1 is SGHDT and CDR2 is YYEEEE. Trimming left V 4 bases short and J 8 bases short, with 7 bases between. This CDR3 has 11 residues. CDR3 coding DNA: TGTGCCAGCAGCGTGCGCGATGAGCAGTTCTTC. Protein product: CASSVRDEQFF. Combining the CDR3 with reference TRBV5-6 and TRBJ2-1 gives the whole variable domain DAGVTQSPTHLIKTRGQQVTLRCSPKSGHDTVSWYQQALGQGPQFIFQYYEEEERQRGNFPDRFSGHQFPNYSSELNVNALLLGDSALYLCASSVRDEQFFGPGTRLTVL.

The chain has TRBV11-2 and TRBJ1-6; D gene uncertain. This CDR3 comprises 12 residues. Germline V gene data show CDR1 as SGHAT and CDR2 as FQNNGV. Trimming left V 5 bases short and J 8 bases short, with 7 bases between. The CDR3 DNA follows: TGTGCCAGCAGCCTTACACATTCACCCCTCCACTTT. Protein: CASSLTHSPLHF. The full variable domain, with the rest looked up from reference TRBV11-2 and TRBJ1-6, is EAGVAQSPRYKIIEKRQSVAFWCNPISGHATLYWYQQILGQGPKLLIQFQNNGVVDDSQLPKDRFSAERLKGVDSTLKIQPAKLEDSAVYLCASSLTHSPLHFGNGTRLTVT.